This T cell receptor beta chain was identified in a study of a mutant IDH1 vaccine in newly diagnosed glioma. Study background: Therapy received beforehand was radiotherapy, temozolomide, or both, with most patients given both.

Time point specified: baseline, week 1 (first vaccination visit). Treatment reported: pre-vaccination baseline after standard-of-care therapy. This clone was detected a few times. The CDR3 has 16 residues. CDR1 and CDR2 from the germline V gene are SGHTA and FQGNSA. Trimming removed 5 bases from V and 4 bases from J; junction bases left unmatched: 8. Clones were read by immunoSEQ multiplex PCR, and TCRdb kept only the in-frame ones, dropping some. The repertoire consists of tens of thousands of clones, with 60% to 85% occurring once and the leading ten covering approximately 1.8%. This clonotype was sampled from a woman in her thirties or forties with glioma. The genes are TRBV7-2 and TRBJ2-3, with 11 bases that match TRBD2. The material sequenced was PBMCs, taken from a glioma patient treated with radiotherapy, temozolomide or both. CDR3 DNA: TGTGCCAGCAGCCCCCGACTAGCGGGGCTCCCAGATACGCAGTATTTT. Its protein is CASSPRLAGLPDTQYF.